This T cell receptor beta chain was sequenced in a study of control samples from healthy donors and cancer patients. Turning to this clone: A read error is likely, as this CDR3 ends without the conserved phenylalanine or tryptophan.

Generated by immunoSEQ multiplex PCR, the TCRdb table keeps only in-frame clones and is missing some. The sample contains about 2,400 clones, about 97% of which appear only once. This sequence originates from a man between 65 and 85 years old with head and neck cancer. Source material: PBMCs.

This chain's CDR3 is CAWSVQGGGSPLHL. DNA of the CDR3: TGTGCCTGGAGTGTACAAGGGGGTGGGTCACCCCTCCACCTT. The rearrangement links TRBV30 to TRBJ1-6, with D possibly TRBD1 on 6 matching bases. Trimming took off 0 bases at V and 10 bases at J, with 13 bases between the two ends. CDR3 size: 14 residues. Germline lookup yields CDR1 GTSNPN and CDR2 SVGIG (reference sequence).